The TCR beta chain described here comes from a study of blood T cells in healthy people across ages. The overall study: Per two T cells, template switching captured roughly one barcoded beta molecule.

Germline loops: CDR1 SGDLS, CDR2 YYNGEE. V shed 4 bases and J shed 5 bases, with 13 bases lying between them. This CDR3 contains 13 residues. Next came a second PCR, run for about 6 to 11 cycles, which used a sample-barcoded 5' primer along with a J-beta primer mix. TCRdb re-called the 5' RACE reads with MiXCR, one entry per CDR3 protein. This table holds hundreds of thousands of distinct CDR3 sequences, about 25% found once. This clonotype was counted between two and nine times. These data were also reused for a study on T cells of mothers and their children. Per that paper: Over 8 million TCR beta CDR3 reads were obtained from each mother, and around 2.8 million from each child. Overlap ran slightly, non-significantly higher for related than unrelated mother-child pairs.

The genes are TRBV9 and TRBJ2-7; D perhaps matches TRBD1 (6 bases). The origin of this receptor is a boy between 10 and 17 years old in good health. Sequencing input: blood. The CDR3 sequence: CASSLGHSHEQYF. CDR3 in DNA: TGTGCCAGCAGCCTGGGACATTCCCACGAGCAGTACTTC.